The 30 T cell receptor beta chains listed next were all sequenced from one sample in a study of OX40 agonist ivuxolimab in advanced cancers. Profiling relied on immunoSEQ multiplex PCR, and the TCRdb table lists in-frame clones only, not all of them. The data hold 77,000 or so clones, with around nine tenths observed a single time. The material sequenced was CD4+ or CD8+ T cells sorted from blood, taken in a trial of the OX40 agonist ivuxolimab. The origin of the receptors is an adult with an advanced solid tumor such as melanoma, head and neck, liver or kidney cancer.

This chain connects TRBV19 to TRBJ2-1; maybe TRBD2 (5 bases). The ends were cut back, 2 bases at V and 9 bases at J, with 11 bases in the middle. CDR1 and CDR2 from the germline V gene are LNHDA and SQIVND (reference sequence). The CDR3 has 13 amino acids. The CDR3 bases are TGTGCCAGTAGTATACGGGTAGAGGGTGAGCAGTTCTTC. It codes for CASSIRVEGEQFF.

This chain joins TRBV6-1 and TRBJ2-5; tentatively, D is TRBD2 (7 bases). Germline V CDR1 and CDR2: MNHNS, SASEGT. The CDR3 extends over 12 amino acids. With 8 bases removed from V and 9 bases from J, the gap between germline ends came to 16 bases. The CDR3 loop reads CASGGGRRAQYF. CDR3 DNA: TGTGCCAGCGGGGGGGGGCGTCGGGCCCAGTACTTC.

The V call is TRBV28, the J call TRBJ2-3; 8 bases agree with TRBD2. Germline trimming cut 8 bases from V and 0 bases from J; bases unmatched to any gene: 7. Germline CDR1 reads MDHEN; CDR2 reads SYDVKM. The CDR3 runs to 15 residues. The CDR3 DNA reads TGTGCCAGCCAGGCAGCGGGGGCCAGCACAGATACGCAGTATTTT. Protein: CASQAAGASTDTQYF.

The chain has TRBV6-1 and TRBJ2-3, with D possibly being TRBD2 (5 bases). The germline CDR1 and CDR2 sequences are MNHNS and SASEGT. Trimming removed 3 bases at V and 1 base at J, with 14 bases between. This CDR3 spans 16 amino acids. Here the CDR3 reads CASSDRRASRTDTQYF. CDR3 DNA: TGTGCCAGCAGTGACCGGCGGGCCTCACGCACAGATACGCAGTATTTT.

This chain links TRBV2 with TRBJ2-3; D call uncertain. V was pared by 3 bases and J by 0 bases, with 13 bases between. This CDR3 has 16 amino acids. Germline V CDR1 and CDR2: SNHLY, FYNNEI. The CDR3 DNA sequence: TGTGCCAGCAGTGAGGGAAATCTAATTAGCACAGATACGCAGTATTTT. Its translation: CASSEGNLISTDTQYF.

This clone came up once. The rearrangement links TRBV30 to TRBJ2-3; perhaps D is TRBD1 or TRBD2 (6 bases each). This CDR3 is 15 amino acids long. V was clipped by 3 bases and J by 1 base, with 14 bases between them. The germline V gene encodes CDR1 GTSNPN and CDR2 SVGIG (reference sequence). CDR3 loop: CAWRGGYSRTDTQYF. CDR3 DNA: TGTGCCTGGAGGGGGGGCTACAGCCGCACAGATACGCAGTATTTT.

The V gene is TRBV5-1, the J gene TRBJ2-1, with D possibly being TRBD1 (6 bases). CDR1 SGHRS and CDR2 YFSETQ come from the germline V gene. V gave up 4 bases and J gave up 4 bases, with 12 bases separating them. CDR3 length: 14 residues. The CDR3 DNA sequence: TGCGCCAGCAGCCCCGGGACACATTACAATGAGCAGTTCTTC. Translation gives CASSPGTHYNEQFF.

V and J are TRBV5-1 and TRBJ2-7, with 8 positions matching TRBD2. Germline V lookup: CDR1 SGHRS, CDR2 YFSETQ. V shed 7 bases and J 5 bases; nucleotides not matched to a gene: 17. The CDR3 runs 16 residues. In nucleotides, the CDR3 is TGCGCCAGCCGGTCGGGGGGGGGCGCAATTACTCACGAGCAGTACTTC. Translation gives CASRSGGGAITHEQYF.

The genes are TRBV2 and TRBJ2-2; D may be TRBD2 (5 bases). From germline, CDR1 is SNHLY and CDR2 FYNNEI. The CDR3 is 13 residues long. The V end lost 7 bases, the J end lost 2 bases, and 8 bases lay between the germline ends. CDR3 sequence reads: CASNLANTGELFF. CDR3 coding DNA: TGTGCCAGCAATCTAGCCAACACCGGGGAGCTGTTTTTT.

For the CDR3, the DNA is TGTGCCATCAGTGGAGGGTCCGGCGATGGCTACACCTTC. As protein: CAISGGSGDGYTF. This chain joins TRBV10-3 and TRBJ1-2; D call uncertain. The V gene's germline CDR1 is ENHRY and CDR2 SYGVKD. This CDR3 has 13 residues. Trimming removed 4 bases from V and 6 bases from J, with 12 bases in between.

V is TRBV5-6 and J is TRBJ2-2, with 8 bases fitting TRBD1. The CDR3 loop spans 14 amino acids. V dropped 4 bases and J dropped 5; count of bases not matched to a gene: 4. From germline, CDR1 is SGHDT and CDR2 YYEEEE. DNA for the CDR3: TGTGCCAGCAGCCCCGGACAGGGAACCGGGGAGCTGTTTTTT. Its protein product is CASSPGQGTGELFF.

CDR3 residues: CASSLGLAVSTDTQYF. The CDR3 coding sequence is TGTGCCAGTAGTCTGGGACTAGCGGTTAGCACAGATACGCAGTATTTT. The chain has TRBV19 and TRBJ2-3; 11 positions agree with TRBD2. Germline V CDR1 and CDR2: LNHDA, SQIVND (reference sequence). CDR3 length: 16 residues. After removal of 5 bases from V and 0 bases from J, the junction contained 4 bases not matched to a gene. Full variable domain (outside the CDR3, taken from reference TRBV19 and TRBJ2-3): DGGITQSPKYLFRKEGQNVTLSCEQNLNHDAMYWYRQDPGQGLRLIYYSQIVNDFQKGDIAEGYSVSREKKESFPLTVTSAQKNPTAFYLCASSLGLAVSTDTQYFGPGTRLTVL.

The chain carries TRBV27 and TRBJ2-3, with D possibly matching TRBD1 (6 bases). Germline V gene sequence: CDR1 MNHEY, CDR2 SMNVEV (reference sequence). The germline V and J ends were trimmed by 2 bases and 5 bases, with 14 bases remaining between them. The CDR3 consists of 15 residues. CDR3 DNA: TGTGCCAGCAGTTTAGCAGGGACATACATAGATACGCAGTATTTT. Translation gives CASSLAGTYIDTQYF.

The rearrangement joins TRBV28 to TRBJ1-2; the D gene is possibly TRBD1 (6 bases). Germline V lookup: CDR1 MDHEN, CDR2 SYDVKM. There are 14 residues in the CDR3. The V end was cut by 10 bases, the J end by 4 bases, with 19 bases between. The CDR3 DNA follows: TGTGCCATCTCCGGGGGGGGGCCCATCTATGGCTACACCTTC. Amino acids: CAISGGGPIYGYTF.

The rearrangement links TRBV28 to TRBJ2-7, with D maybe TRBD2 (6 bases). Trimming removed 5 bases from V and 6 bases from J, with 14 bases in between. The CDR3 spans 13 residues. Germline CDR1 is MDHEN and CDR2 is SYDVKM. The CDR3, as DNA: TGTGCCAGCAGTGCCCCGTCCGGGGGCGAGCAGTACTTC. Translation: CASSAPSGGEQYF.

The rearrangement uses TRBV11-2 and TRBJ1-1, with D hard to call. V gave up 1 base and J gave up 5 bases, with 11 bases separating them. The CDR3 is made up of 14 amino acids. The V gene's germline CDR1 is SGHAT and CDR2 FQNNGV. CDR3 in amino acids: CASSLVQVRTEAFF. The CDR3, as DNA: TGTGCCAGCAGCTTAGTTCAGGTTCGGACTGAAGCTTTCTTT. The full variable domain, completed using reference TRBV11-2 and TRBJ1-1, is EAGVAQSPRYKIIEKRQSVAFWCNPISGHATLYWYQQILGQGPKLLIQFQNNGVVDDSQLPKDRFSAERLKGVDSTLKIQPAKLEDSAVYLCASSLVQVRTEAFFGQGTRLTVV.

In this sample, this clone turned up once. The gene calls are TRBV5-4 and TRBJ1-5; TRBD1 matches at 7 bases. The CDR3 consists of 14 residues. The V gene's germline CDR1 is SGHNT and CDR2 YYREEE (reference sequence). Unmatched junction bases numbered 4, after V lost 4 bases and J lost 3 bases. The CDR3 region is CASSADRDNQPQHF. As DNA, the CDR3 is TGTGCCAGCAGCGCTGACAGGGACAATCAGCCCCAGCATTTT.

The chain carries TRBV28 and TRBJ1-2, with D perhaps matching TRBD1 (5 bases). The CDR3 loop spans 14 amino acids. Germline CDR1 is MDHEN and CDR2 is SYDVKM. Trimming left V 6 bases short and J 9 bases short, with 20 bases between. The CDR3 loop is CASSPGGMECCYTF. The CDR3 DNA reads TGTGCCAGCAGCCCTGGGGGGATGGAATGTTGCTACACCTTC.

The rearrangement links TRBV18 to TRBJ2-5; TRBD2 matches at 11 bases. The CDR3 has 15 residues. The trim removed 3 bases at V and 4 bases at J, leaving 4 bases unmatched. Germline lookup yields CDR1 KGHSH and CDR2 LQKENI. This CDR3 is CASSPTSGRRETQYF. DNA for the CDR3: TGTGCCAGCTCACCTACTAGCGGGAGACGAGAGACCCAGTACTTC.

The CDR3 DNA reads as TGTGCCAGCAGATTGGGTCGGTGGCCCCAGCATTTT. Its translation is CASRLGRWPQHF. This chain joins TRBV28 and TRBJ1-5; D is ambiguous. Germline V gene sequence: CDR1 MDHEN, CDR2 SYDVKM. The CDR3 extends over 12 amino acids. Deletions cut 6 bases from V and 9 bases from J, with 12 bases between.

The gene calls are TRBV7-9 and TRBJ2-1; D is unresolved. From germline, CDR1 is SEHNR and CDR2 FQNEAQ (reference sequence). There are 19 residues in the CDR3. Trimming took 0 bases from V and 6 from J, leaving 24 bases between them. Here the CDR3 reads CASSLAWGSSKQWVNEQFF. CDR3 coding DNA: TGTGCCAGCAGCTTAGCGTGGGGTAGCAGCAAACAGTGGGTCAATGAGCAGTTCTTC.

The V gene is TRBV18, the J gene TRBJ1-1; weak D call: TRBD1 (5 bases). Germline loops: CDR1 KGHSH, CDR2 LQKENI. CDR3 length: 15 amino acids. V lost 1 base and J 0 bases, leaving 9 bases between the germline ends. CDR3 DNA: TGTGCCAGCTCACCACTGCAGGGAATGAACACTGAAGCTTTCTTT. It specifies CASSPLQGMNTEAFF.

This clone was detected a few times. The chain recombines TRBV10-2 with TRBJ1-5; possible D gene TRBD1, 5 bases. V lost 2 bases and J lost 6, with 8 bases in between. The CDR3 is made up of 13 amino acids. The germline V gene has CDR1 WSHSY and CDR2 SAAADI. For the CDR3, the DNA is TGCGCCAGCAGTGAGGGGGCGGGTCAGCCCCAGCATTTT. It codes for CASSEGAGQPQHF.

The CDR3: CASSLTMNSGANVLTF. CDR3 sequence (DNA): TGCGCCAGCAGCTTAACCATGAACTCTGGGGCCAACGTCCTGACTTTC. V usage is TRBV5-1 and J usage is TRBJ2-6; no definite D call. The CDR3 has 16 residues. Germline values: CDR1 SGHRS, CDR2 YFSETQ. The V end was cut by 2 bases, the J end by 0 bases, with 9 bases between. The whole variable domain, remainder taken from reference TRBV5-1 and TRBJ2-6, is KAGVTQTPRYLIKTRGQQVTLSCSPISGHRSVSWYQQTPGQGLQFLFEYFSETQRNKGNFPGRFSGRQFSNSRSEMNVSTLELGDSALYLCASSLTMNSGANVLTFGAGSRLTVL.

V gene TRBV18 combines with J gene TRBJ2-1, with D possibly TRBD1 on 7 matching bases. The CDR3 is made up of 15 amino acids. With 8 bases removed from V and 2 bases from J, the gap between germline ends came to 16 bases. Germline assignment: CDR1 KGHSH and CDR2 LQKENI. The CDR3 bases are TGTGCCAGCCGAGGAGGAGGGGGCGCCTACAATGAGCAGTTCTTC. Amino acids: CASRGGGGAYNEQFF.

The chain combines TRBV27 with TRBJ2-7; 8 bases agree with TRBD2. After removal of 6 bases from V and 5 bases from J, the junction contained 9 bases not matched to a gene. Germline assignment: CDR1 MNHEY and CDR2 SMNVEV (reference sequence). The CDR3 consists of 14 residues. The CDR3 sequence is CASSSNGGAHEQYF. The DNA of the CDR3 is TGTGCCAGCAGCAGTAACGGGGGGGCCCACGAGCAGTACTTC.

In its sample, this clone was seen once. The V and J genes are TRBV5-6 and TRBJ1-5; unclear D gene. The CDR3 is 14 amino acids. Germline CDR1 reads SGHDT; CDR2 reads YYEEEE. Trimming shortened V by 2 bases and J by 0 bases, and 6 bases separated the two germline ends. This chain's CDR3 is CASSLLRSNQPQHF. Written as DNA, the CDR3 is TGTGCCAGCAGCTTACTGCGTAGCAATCAGCCCCAGCATTTT.

This chain connects TRBV30 to TRBJ2-3; the D gene is possibly TRBD2 (6 bases). V was clipped by 5 bases and J by 6 bases, with 9 bases between them. CDR1 GTSNPN and CDR2 SVGIG come from the germline V gene (reference sequence). This CDR3 region has 11 residues. The CDR3 spells CAWRETDTQYF. Written as DNA, the CDR3 is TGTGCCTGGCGGGAGACGGATACGCAGTATTTT.

This chain uses TRBV7-9 with TRBJ2-3; 10 bases are shared with TRBD1. V dropped 5 bases and J dropped 5; count of bases not matched to a gene: 7. This CDR3 is 15 amino acids long. Germline lookup yields CDR1 SEHNR and CDR2 FQNEAQ (reference sequence). CDR3 DNA sequence: TGTGCCAGCAGCATTGACAGGGGGCGTGGAGATACGCAGTATTTT. It specifies CASSIDRGRGDTQYF.

This rearrangement joins TRBV11-1 to TRBJ2-7, with D uncertain. The germline CDR1 and CDR2 sequences are SGHAT and FQDESV (reference sequence). This CDR3 is 15 amino acids long. Trimming cost V 1 base and J 5 bases, with 15 bases left between them. The CDR3 DNA is TGTGCCAGCAGCTTAGAGATAGGCTCGCGCCACGAGCAGTACTTC. It codes for CASSLEIGSRHEQYF.